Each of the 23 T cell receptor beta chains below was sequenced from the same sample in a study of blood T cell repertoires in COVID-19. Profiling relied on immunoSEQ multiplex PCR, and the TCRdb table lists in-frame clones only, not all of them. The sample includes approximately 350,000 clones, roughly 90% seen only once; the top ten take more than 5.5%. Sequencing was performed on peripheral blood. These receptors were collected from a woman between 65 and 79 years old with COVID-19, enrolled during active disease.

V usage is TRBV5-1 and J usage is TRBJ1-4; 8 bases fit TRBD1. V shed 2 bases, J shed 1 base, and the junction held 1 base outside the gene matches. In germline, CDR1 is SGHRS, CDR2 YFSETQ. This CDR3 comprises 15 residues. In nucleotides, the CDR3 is TGCGCCAGCAGCTTCGGACAGGGAACTAATGAAAAACTGTTTTTT. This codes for CASSFGQGTNEKLFF.

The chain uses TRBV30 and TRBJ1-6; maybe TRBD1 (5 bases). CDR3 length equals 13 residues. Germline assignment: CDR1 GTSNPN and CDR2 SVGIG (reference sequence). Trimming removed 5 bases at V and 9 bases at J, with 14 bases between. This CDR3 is CAWEGVLGSPLHF. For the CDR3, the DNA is TGTGCCTGGGAAGGGGTGTTGGGTTCACCCCTCCACTTT.

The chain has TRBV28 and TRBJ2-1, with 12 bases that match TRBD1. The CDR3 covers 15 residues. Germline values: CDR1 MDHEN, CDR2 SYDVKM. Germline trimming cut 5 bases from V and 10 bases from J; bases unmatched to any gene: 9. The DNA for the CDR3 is TGTGCCAGCAGTCCTCCGGGACAGGGGGCAAACGAGCAGTTCTTC. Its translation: CASSPPGQGANEQFF.

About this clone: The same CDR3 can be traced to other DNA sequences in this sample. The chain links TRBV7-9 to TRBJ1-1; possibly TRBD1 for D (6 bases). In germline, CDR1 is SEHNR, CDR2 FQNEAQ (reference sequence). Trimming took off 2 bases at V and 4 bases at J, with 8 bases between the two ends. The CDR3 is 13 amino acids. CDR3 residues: CASSLQGSTEAFF. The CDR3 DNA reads TGTGCCAGCAGCTTACAGGGGAGCACTGAAGCTTTCTTT.

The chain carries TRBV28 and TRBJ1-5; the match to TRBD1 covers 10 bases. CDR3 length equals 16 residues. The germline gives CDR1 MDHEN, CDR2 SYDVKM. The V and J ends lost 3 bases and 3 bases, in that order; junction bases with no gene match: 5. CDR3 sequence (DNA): TGTGCCAGCAGTTTTAGGGACAGGGGTCCCAATCAGCCCCAGCATTTT. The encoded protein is CASSFRDRGPNQPQHF.

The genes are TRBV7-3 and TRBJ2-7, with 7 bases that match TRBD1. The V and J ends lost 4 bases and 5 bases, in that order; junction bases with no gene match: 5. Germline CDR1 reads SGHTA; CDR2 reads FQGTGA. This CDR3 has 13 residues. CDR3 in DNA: TGTGCCAGCAGCTCGGACAGGAACCACGAGCAGTACTTC. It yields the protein CASSSDRNHEQYF.

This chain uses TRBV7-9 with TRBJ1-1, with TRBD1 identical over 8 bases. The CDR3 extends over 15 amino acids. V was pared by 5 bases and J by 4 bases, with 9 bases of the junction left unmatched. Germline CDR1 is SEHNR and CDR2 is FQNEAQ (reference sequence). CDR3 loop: CASSMTGVVGTEAFF. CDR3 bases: TGTGCCAGCAGCATGACAGGGGTTGTAGGCACTGAAGCTTTCTTT.

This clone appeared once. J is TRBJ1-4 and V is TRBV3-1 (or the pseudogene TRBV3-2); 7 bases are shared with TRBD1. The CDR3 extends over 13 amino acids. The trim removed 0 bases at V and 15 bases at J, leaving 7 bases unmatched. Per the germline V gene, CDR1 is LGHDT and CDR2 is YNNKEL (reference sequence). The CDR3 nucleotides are TGTGCCAGCAGCCAAGACTCAGGGGGTATGGTGTTTTTT. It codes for CASSQDSGGMVFF.

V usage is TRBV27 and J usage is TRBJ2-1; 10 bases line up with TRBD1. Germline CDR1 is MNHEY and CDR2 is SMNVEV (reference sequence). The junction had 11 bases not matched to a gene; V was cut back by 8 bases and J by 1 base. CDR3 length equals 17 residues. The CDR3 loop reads CASVNTWDRGSYNEQFF. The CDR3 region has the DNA TGTGCCAGCGTAAACACGTGGGACAGGGGTTCCTACAATGAGCAGTTCTTC.

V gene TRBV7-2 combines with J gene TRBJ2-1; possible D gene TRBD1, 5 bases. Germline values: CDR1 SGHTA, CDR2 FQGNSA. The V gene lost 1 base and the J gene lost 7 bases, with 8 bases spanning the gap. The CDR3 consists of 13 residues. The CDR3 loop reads CASSLGGQNEQFF. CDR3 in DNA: TGTGCCAGCAGCTTAGGGGGCCAGAATGAGCAGTTCTTC.

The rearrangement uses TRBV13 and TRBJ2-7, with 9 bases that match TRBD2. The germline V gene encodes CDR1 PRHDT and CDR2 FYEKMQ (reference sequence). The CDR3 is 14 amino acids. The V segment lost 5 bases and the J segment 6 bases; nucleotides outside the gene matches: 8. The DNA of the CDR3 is TGTGCCAGCAGCCCTGGGACTAGCTGGGGCGAGCAGTACTTC. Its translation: CASSPGTSWGEQYF.

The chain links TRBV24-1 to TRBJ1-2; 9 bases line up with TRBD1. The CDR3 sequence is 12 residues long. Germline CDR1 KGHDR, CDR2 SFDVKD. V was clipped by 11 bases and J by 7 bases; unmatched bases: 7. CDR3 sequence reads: CAIGQGNSGYTF. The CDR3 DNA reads TGTGCCATTGGACAGGGGAATAGTGGCTACACCTTC.

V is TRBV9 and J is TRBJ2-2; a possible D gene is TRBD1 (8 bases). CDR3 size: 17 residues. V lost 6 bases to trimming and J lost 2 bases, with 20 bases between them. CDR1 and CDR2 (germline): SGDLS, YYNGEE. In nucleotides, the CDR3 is TGTGCCAGCACCGCCGGGGGGCAGGGGGCTAACACCGGGGAGCTGTTTTTT. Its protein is CASTAGGQGANTGELFF.

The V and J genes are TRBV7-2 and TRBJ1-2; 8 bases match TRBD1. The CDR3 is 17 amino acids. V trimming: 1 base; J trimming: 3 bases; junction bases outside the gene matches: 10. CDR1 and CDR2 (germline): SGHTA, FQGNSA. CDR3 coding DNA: TGTGCCAGCAGCTTAGTGGGGACTCCAGGGGGCTACTATGGCTACACCTTC. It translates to CASSLVGTPGGYYGYTF.

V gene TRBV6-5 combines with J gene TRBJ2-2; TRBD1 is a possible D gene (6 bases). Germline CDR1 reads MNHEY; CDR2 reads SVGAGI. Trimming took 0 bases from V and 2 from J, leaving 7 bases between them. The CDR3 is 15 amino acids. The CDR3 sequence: CASSYSDRNTGELFF. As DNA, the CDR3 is TGTGCCAGCAGTTACTCGGACAGAAACACCGGGGAGCTGTTTTTT.

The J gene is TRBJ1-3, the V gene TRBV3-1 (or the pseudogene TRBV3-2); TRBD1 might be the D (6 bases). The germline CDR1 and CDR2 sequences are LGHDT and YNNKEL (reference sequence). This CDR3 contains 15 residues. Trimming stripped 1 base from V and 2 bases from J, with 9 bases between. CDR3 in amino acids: CASSQGSGAGNTIYF. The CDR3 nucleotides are TGTGCCAGCAGCCAAGGTTCAGGGGCTGGAAACACCATATATTTT.

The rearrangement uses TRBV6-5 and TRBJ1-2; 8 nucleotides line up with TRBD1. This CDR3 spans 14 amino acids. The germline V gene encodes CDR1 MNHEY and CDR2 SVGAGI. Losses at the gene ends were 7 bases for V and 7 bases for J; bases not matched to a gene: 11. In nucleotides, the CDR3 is TGTGCCAGCATAGACAGGGGAATATCTCGTGGCTACACCTTC. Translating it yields CASIDRGISRGYTF.

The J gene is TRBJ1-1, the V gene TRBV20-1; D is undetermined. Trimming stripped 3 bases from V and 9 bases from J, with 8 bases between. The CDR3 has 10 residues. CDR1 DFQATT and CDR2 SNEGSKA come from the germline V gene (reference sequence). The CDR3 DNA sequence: TGCAGTGCTAGTAACGCGAAAGCTTTCTTT. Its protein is CSASNAKAFF.

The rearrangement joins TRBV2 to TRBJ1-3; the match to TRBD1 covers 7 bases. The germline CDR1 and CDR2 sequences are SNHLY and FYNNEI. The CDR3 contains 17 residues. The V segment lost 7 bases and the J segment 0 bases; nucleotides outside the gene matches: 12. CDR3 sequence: CASTGQVAIHSGNTIYF. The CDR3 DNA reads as TGTGCCAGCACCGGACAGGTCGCCATTCACTCTGGAAACACCATATATTTT.

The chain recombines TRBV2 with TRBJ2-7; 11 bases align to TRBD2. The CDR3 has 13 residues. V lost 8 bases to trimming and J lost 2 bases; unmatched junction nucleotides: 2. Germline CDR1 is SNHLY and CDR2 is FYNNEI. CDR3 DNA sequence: TGTGCCAGCGCTAGCGGGGGGACCTACGAGCAGTACTTC. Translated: CASASGGTYEQYF.

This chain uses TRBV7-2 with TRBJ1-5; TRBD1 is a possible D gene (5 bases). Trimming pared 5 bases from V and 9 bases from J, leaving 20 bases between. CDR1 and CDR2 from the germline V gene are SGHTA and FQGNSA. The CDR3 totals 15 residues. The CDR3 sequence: CASSTQGPSAMPQHF. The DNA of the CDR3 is TGTGCCAGCAGCACGCAGGGCCCGAGCGCAATGCCCCAGCATTTT.

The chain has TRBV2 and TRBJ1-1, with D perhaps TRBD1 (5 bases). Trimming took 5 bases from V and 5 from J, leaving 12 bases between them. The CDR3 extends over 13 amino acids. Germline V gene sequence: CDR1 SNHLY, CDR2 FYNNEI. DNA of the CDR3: TGTGCCAGCAGTTTGGCCGGGGGAACTGAAGCTTTCTTT. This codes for CASSLAGGTEAFF.

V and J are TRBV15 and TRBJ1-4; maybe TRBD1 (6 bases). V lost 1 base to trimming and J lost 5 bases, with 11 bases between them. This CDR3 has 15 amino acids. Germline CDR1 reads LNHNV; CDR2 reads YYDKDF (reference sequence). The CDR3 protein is CATSRAGQLNEKLFF. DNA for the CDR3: TGTGCCACCAGCAGAGCTGGACAGCTAAATGAAAAACTGTTTTTT. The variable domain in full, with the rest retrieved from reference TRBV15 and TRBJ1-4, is DAMVIQNPRYQVTQFGKPVTLSCSQTLNHNVMYWYQQKSSQAPKLLFHYYDKDFNNEADTPDNFQSRRPNTSFCFLDIRSPGLGDTAMYLCATSRAGQLNEKLFFGSGTQLSVL.